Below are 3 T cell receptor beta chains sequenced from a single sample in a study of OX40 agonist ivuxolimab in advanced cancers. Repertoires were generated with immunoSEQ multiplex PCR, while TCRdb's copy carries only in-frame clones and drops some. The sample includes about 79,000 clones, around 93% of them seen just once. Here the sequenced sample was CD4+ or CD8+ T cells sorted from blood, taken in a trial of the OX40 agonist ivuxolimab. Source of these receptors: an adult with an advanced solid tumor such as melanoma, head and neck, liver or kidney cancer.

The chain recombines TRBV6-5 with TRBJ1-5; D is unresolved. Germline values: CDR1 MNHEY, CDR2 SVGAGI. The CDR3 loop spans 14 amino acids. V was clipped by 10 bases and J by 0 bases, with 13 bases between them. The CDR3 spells CAIPKRCSNQPQHF. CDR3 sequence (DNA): TGTGCCATCCCAAAGAGGTGTAGCAATCAGCCCCAGCATTTT.

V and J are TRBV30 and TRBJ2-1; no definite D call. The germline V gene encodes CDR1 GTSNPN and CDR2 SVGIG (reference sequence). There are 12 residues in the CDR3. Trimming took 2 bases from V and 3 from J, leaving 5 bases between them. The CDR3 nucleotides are TGTGCCTGGAGTCCGGACTACAATGAGCAGTTCTTC. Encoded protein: CAWSPDYNEQFF. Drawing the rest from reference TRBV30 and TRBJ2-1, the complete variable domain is SQTIHQWPATLVQPVGSPLSLECTVEGTSNPNLYWYRQAAGRGLQLLFYSVGIGQISSEVPQNLSASRPQDRQFILSSKKLLLSDSGFYLCAWSPDYNEQFFGPGTRLTVL.

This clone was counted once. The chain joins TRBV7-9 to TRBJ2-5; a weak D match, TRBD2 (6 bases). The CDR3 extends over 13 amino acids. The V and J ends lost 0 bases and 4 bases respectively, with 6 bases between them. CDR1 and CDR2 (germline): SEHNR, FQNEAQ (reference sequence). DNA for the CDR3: TGTGCCAGCAGCTTAGCCGGGGGAGAGACCCAGTACTTC. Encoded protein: CASSLAGGETQYF.